This entry describes one TCR beta chain. The data originate from a study of monozygotic twins with inflammatory bowel disease. The germline CDR1 and CDR2 sequences are MNHEY and SMNVEV (reference sequence). The CDR3 covers 14 residues. cDNA synthesis was performed in eight separate reactions for each sample. Reanalyzing the 5' RACE reads, TCRdb keeps one entry per CDR3 protein, without DNA. This sample's clone table lists about 210,000 distinct CDR3 sequences. Sequencing used blood. The TCR comes from a human donor with ulcerative colitis or Crohn's disease, or a healthy co-twin of an affected twin (not recorded which). J is TRBJ1-4 and V is TRBV27; TCRdb names TRBD1, which stays unverified in the absence of DNA. The CDR3 loop is CASSRKGPNEKLFF.